This paragraph reports one T cell receptor beta chain. Its antigen is still unknown. The data were produced by immunoSEQ multiplex PCR, yet TCRdb's version contains in-frame clones alone and is incomplete. The data show over 60,000 clones, about 86% seen once. These data are taken from a study of radiation and T cells in renal cell carcinoma. Time point noted: blood 2 weeks post-SBRT. Regarding treatment: 15 Gy SBRT to primary tumor, nephrectomy 4 weeks later. Regarding the study as a whole: Without pretreatment biopsies, baseline tumor clonotype presence was undetermined. From baseline, blood top tumor clonotypes peaked at 2 weeks post-radiation.

Germline CDR1 and CDR2: LGHNA and YNFKEQ. After removal of 0 bases from V and 0 bases from J, the junction contained 7 bases not matched to a gene. This CDR3 has 18 amino acids. Sequenced material: blood, taken from a patient whose treatment included radiotherapy and nephrectomy. The V call is TRBV4-2, the J call TRBJ1-3, with 8 bases that match TRBD1. This TCR came from a woman aged 45-65 years with renal cell carcinoma. The CDR3 nucleotides are TGTGCCAGCAGCCAAGATATGATGGGACAGGTCTCTGGAAACACCATATATTTT. Protein sequence: CASSQDMMGQVSGNTIYF.